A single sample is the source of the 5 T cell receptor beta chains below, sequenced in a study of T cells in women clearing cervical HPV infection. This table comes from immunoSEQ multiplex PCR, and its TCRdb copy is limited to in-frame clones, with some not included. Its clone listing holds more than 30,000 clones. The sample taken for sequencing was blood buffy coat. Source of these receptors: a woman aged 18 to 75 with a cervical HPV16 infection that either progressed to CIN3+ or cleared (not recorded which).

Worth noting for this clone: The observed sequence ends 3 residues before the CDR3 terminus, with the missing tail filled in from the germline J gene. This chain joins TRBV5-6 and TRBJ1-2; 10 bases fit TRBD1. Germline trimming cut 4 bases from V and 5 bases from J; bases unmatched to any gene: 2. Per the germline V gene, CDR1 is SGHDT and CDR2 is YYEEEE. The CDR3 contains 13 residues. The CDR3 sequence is CASSGDRGYGYTF. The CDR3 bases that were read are TGTGCCAGCAGCGGGGACAGGGGATATGGC. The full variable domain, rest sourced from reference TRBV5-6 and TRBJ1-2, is DAGVTQSPTHLIKTRGQQVTLRCSPKSGHDTVSWYQQALGQGPQFIFQYYEEEERQRGNFPDRFSGHQFPNYSSELNVNALLLGDSALYLCASSGDRGYGYTFGSGTRLTVV.

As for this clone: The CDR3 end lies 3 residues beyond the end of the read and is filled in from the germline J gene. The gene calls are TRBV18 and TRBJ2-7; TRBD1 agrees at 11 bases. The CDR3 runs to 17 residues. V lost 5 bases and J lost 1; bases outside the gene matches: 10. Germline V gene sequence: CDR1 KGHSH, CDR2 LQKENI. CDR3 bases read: TGTGCCAGCTCAACGCCCACCGGGACAGGGGGGTCCTACGAG. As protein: CASSTPTGTGGSYE. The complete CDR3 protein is CASSTPTGTGGSYEQYF.

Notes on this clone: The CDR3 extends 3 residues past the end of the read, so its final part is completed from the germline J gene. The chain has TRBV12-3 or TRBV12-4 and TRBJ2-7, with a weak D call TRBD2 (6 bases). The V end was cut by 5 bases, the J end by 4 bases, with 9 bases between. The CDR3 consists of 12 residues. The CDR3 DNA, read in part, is TGTGCCAGCAGTAGGAGGGCTTACGAG. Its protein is CASSRRAYE. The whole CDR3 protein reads CASSRRAYEQYF.

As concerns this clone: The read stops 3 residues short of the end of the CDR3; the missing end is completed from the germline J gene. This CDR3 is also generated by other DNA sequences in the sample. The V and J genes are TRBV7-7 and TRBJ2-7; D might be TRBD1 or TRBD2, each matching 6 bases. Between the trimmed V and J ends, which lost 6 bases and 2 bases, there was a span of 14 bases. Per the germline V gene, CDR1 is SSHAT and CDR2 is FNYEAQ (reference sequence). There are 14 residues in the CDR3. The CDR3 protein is CASSSGEAPYEQYF. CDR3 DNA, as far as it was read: TGTGCCAGCAGTTCAGGGGAGGCCCCCTACGAG. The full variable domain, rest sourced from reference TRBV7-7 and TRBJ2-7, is GAGVSQSPRYKVTKRGQDVTLRCDPISSHATLYWYQQALGQGPEFLTYFNYEAQPDKSGLPSDRFSAERPEGSISTLTIQRTEQRDSAMYRCASSSGEAPYEQYFGPGTRLTVT.

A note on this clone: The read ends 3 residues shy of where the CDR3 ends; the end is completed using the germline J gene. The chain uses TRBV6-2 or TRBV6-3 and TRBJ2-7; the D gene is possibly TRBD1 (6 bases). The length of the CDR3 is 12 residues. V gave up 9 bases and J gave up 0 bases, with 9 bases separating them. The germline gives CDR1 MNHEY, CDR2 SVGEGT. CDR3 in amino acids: CARIRGSYEQYF. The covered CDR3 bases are TGTGCCAGGATCAGGGGCTCCTACGAG.